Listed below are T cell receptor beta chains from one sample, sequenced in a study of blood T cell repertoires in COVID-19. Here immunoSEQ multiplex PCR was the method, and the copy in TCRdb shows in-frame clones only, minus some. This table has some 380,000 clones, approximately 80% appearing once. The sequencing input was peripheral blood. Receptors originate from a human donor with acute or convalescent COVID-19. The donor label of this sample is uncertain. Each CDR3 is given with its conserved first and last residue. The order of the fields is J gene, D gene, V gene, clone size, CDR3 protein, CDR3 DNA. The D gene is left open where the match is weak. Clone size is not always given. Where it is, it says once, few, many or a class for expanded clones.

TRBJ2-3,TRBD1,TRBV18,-,CASSPGQIGTDTQYF,TGTGCCAGCTCACCGGGACAGATAGGGACAGATACGCAGTATTTT
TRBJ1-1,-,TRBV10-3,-,CASGLFNTEAFF,TGTGCCAGCGGACTTTTTAACACTGAAGCTTTCTTT
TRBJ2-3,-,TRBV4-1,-,CASGTAGGDTQYF,TGCGCCAGCGGGACAGCCGGAGGGGATACGCAGTATTTT
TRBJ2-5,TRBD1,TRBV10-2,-,CASIDRGGTQYF,TGCGCCAGTATCGACAGGGGTGGGACCCAGTACTTC
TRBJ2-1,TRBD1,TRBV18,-,CASGSQGDGEQFF,TGTGCCAGCGGTTCACAGGGGGACGGTGAGCAGTTCTTC
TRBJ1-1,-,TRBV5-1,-,CASSYNGQRNLF,TGCGCCAGCAGCTATAACGGACAGAGAAACCTCTTT
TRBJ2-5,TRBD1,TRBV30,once,CAWSGGTGGQETQYF,TGTGCCTGGAGTGGAGGGACAGGGGGCCAAGAGACCCAGTACTTC
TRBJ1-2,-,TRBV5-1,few,CASSLGTPGYGYTF,TGCGCCAGCAGCTTGGGAACTCCCGGCTATGGCTACACCTTC
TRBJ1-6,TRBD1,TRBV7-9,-,CASSLEVGTGNSPLHF,TGTGCCAGCAGCTTAGAGGTGGGGACAGGGAATTCACCCCTCCACTTT
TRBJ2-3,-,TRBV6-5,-,CASSYGWRGTDTQYF,TGTGCCAGCAGTTACGGATGGCGGGGCACAGATACGCAGTATTTT
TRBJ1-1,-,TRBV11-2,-,CASSRDRLLAFF,TGTGCCAGCAGCCGCGACAGGCTGTTAGCTTTCTTT
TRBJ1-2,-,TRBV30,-,CAWNPQGVVLGYTF,TGTGCCTGGAATCCACAGGGTGTCGTCCTTGGCTACACCTTC
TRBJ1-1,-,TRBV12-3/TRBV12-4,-,CASSLYKNAEAFF,TGTGCCAGCAGTTTATACAAGAACGCTGAAGCTTTCTTT
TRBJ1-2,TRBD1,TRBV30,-,CAWSERRQGAGGYTF,TGTGCCTGGAGTGAGCGAAGGCAGGGGGCTGGTGGCTACACCTTC
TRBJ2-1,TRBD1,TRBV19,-,CASRRQGDRDNEQFF,TGTGCCAGTAGACGCCAGGGGGACAGAGATAATGAGCAGTTCTTC
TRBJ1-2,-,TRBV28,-,CASSPYDSARHGYTF,TGTGCCAGCAGTCCTTATGACAGCGCTAGGCATGGCTACACCTTC
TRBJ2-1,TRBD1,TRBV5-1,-,CASSRRAGGWDEQFF,TGCGCCAGCAGTCGTAGGGCAGGGGGCTGGGATGAGCAGTTCTTC
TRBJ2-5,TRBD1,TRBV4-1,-,CASSPGRTGPKETQYF,TGCGCCAGCAGCCCAGGTAGGACAGGTCCAAAAGAGACCCAGTACTTC
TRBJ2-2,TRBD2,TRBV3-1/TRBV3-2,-,CASSRTSGRAPVGELFF,TGTGCCAGCAGCCGAACTAGCGGGCGAGCCCCAGTCGGGGAGCTGTTTTTT
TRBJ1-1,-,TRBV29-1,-,CSVATGFMNTEAFF,TGCAGCGTTGCCACAGGGTTCATGAACACTGAAGCTTTCTTT